Below, 2 T cell receptor beta chains from the same sample are listed, as sequenced in a study of shared clonotypes between healthy human individuals. TCRdb's copy holds only in-frame clones and misses some; the assay was immunoSEQ multiplex PCR. Seen here are hundreds of thousands of clones, about 96% observed once, and the top ten hold approximately 0.32%. The source material was memory CD8+ T cells sorted from blood. This sample's subset: CD45RO+ cells pooled with CCR7-negative TemRA cells. The receptors were sampled from a man aged 25-45 years in good health.

This rearrangement joins TRBV28 to TRBJ2-5; D is unclear. Germline V gives CDR1 MDHEN, CDR2 SYDVKM. Trimming pared 5 bases from V and 4 bases from J, leaving 14 bases between. The CDR3 runs 14 residues. CDR3 protein: CASSQREVGETQYF. DNA for the CDR3: TGTGCCAGCAGTCAAAGGGAAGTGGGAGAGACCCAGTACTTC.

The chain carries TRBV28 and TRBJ1-5; 7 positions agree with TRBD1. The CDR3 is 15 amino acids. CDR1 and CDR2 from the germline V gene are MDHEN and SYDVKM. The trim removed 3 bases at V and 0 bases at J, leaving 2 bases unmatched. The CDR3 DNA sequence: TGTGCCAGCAGTTTTAGGGGGCATAGCAATCAGCCCCAGCATTTT. Its translation is CASSFRGHSNQPQHF.